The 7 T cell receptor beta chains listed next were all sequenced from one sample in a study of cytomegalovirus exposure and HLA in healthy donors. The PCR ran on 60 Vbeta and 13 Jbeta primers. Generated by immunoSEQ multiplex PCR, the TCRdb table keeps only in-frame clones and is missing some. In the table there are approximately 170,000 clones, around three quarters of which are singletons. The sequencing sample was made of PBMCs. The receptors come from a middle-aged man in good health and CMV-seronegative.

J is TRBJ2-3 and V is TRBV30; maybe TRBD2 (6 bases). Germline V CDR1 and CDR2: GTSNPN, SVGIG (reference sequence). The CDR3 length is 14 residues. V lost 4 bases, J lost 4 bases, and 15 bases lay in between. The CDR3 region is CAWMVGSGADTQYF. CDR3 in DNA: TGTGCCTGGATGGTGGGTAGCGGAGCAGATACGCAGTATTTT.

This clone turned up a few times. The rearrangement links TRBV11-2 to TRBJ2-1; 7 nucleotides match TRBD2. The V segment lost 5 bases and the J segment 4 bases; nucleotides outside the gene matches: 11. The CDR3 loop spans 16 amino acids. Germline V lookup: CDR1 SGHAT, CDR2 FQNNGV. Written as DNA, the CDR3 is TGTGCCAGCAGCCCTGTTAGGGGCGGGGGATACAATGAGCAGTTCTTC. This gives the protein CASSPVRGGGYNEQFF.

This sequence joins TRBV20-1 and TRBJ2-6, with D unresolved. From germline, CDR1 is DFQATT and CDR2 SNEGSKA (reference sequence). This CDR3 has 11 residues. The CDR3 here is CSASGANVLTF. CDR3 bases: TGCTCCGCGTCCGGGGCCAACGTCCTGACTTTC.

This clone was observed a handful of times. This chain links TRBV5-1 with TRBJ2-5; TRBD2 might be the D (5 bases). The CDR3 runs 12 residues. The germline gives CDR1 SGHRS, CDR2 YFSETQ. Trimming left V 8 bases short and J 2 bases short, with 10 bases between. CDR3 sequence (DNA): TGCGCCAGTAGACTACCACAAGAGACCCAGTACTTC. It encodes CASRLPQETQYF.

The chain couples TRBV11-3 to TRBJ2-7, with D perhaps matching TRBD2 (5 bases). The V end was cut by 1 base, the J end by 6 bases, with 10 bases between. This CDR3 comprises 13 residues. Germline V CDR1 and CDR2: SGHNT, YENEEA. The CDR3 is CASSLVRDSEQYV. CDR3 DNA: TGTGCCAGCAGCTTAGTGAGGGATAGCGAGCAGTACGTC.

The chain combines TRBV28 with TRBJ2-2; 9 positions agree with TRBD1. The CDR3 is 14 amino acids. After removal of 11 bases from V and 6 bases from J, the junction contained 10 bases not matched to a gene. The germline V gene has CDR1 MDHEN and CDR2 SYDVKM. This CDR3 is CAGGLQGAPGELFF. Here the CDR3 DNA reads TGTGCCGGGGGATTACAGGGGGCGCCCGGGGAGCTGTTTTTT.

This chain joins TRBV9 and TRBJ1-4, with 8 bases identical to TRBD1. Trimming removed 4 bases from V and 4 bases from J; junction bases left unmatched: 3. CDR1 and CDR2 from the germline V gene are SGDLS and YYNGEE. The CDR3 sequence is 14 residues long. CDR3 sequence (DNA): TGTGCCAGCAGCCCGGACAGGGTTAATGAAAAACTGTTTTTT. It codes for CASSPDRVNEKLFF. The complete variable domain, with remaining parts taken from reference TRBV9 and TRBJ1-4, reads DSGVTQTPKHLITATGQRVTLRCSPRSGDLSVYWYQQSLDQGLQFLIQYYNGEERAKGNILERFSAQQFPDLHSELNLSSLELGDSALYFCASSPDRVNEKLFFGSGTQLSVL.